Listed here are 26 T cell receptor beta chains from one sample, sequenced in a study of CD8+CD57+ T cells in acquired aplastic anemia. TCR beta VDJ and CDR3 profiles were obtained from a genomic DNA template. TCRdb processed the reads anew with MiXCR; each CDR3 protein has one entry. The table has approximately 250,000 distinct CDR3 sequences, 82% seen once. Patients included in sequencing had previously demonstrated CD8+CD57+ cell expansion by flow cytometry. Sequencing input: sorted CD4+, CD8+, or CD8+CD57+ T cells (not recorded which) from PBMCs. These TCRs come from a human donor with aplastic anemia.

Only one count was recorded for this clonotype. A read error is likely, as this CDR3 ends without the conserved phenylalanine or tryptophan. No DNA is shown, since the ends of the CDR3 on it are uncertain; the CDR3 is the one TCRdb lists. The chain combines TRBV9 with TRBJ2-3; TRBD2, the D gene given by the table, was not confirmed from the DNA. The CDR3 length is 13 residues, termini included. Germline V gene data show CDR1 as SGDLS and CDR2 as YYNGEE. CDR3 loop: CASSAGATGIETL.

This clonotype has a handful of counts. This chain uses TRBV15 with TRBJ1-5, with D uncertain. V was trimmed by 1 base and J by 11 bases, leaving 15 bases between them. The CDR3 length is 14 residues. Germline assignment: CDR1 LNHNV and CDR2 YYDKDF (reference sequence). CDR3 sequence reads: CATSRGSEQETQHF. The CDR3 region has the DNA TGTGCCACCAGCAGAGGCAGCGAGCAAGAGACCCAGCATTTT.

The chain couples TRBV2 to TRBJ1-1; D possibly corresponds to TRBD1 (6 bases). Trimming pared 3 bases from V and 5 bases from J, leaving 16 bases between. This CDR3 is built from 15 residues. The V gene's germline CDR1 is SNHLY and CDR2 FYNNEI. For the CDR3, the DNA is TGTGCCAGCAGTGATGGGGGGAGGGGGAGGACTGAAGCTTTCTTT. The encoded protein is CASSDGGRGRTEAFF.

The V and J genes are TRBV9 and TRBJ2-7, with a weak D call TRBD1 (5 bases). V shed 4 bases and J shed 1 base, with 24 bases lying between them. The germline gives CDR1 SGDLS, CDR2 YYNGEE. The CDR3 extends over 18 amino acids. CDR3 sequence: CASSLGPDTQDFSYEQYV. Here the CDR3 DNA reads TGTGCCAGCAGCTTAGGTCCGGACACGCAGGATTTTTCCTACGAGCAGTACGTC.

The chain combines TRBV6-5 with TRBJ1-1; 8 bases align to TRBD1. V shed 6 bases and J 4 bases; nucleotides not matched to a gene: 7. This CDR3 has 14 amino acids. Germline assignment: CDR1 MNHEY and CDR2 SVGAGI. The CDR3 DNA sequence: TGTGCCAGCAGGCCCGACAGGGGCCCCACTGAAGCTTTCTTT. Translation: CASRPDRGPTEAFF.

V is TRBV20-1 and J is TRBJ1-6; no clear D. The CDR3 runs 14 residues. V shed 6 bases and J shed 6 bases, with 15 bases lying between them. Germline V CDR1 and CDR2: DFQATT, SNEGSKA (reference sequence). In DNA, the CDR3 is TGCAGTGCCCCACGGCAGTTACCTAATTCACCCCTCCACTTT. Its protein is CSAPRQLPNSPLHF.

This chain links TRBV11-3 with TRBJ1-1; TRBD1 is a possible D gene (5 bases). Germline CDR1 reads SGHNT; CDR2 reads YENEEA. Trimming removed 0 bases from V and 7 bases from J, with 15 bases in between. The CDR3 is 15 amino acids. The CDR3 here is CASSLDLAGQDEAFF. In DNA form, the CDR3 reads TGTGCCAGCAGCTTAGATCTCGCAGGGCAAGATGAAGCTTTCTTT.

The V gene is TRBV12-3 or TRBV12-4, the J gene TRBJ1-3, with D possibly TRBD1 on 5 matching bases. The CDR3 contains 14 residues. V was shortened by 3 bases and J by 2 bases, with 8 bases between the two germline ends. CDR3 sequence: CASSFGTAGNTIYF. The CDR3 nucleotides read TGTGCCAGCAGTTTCGGGACGGCTGGAAACACCATATATTTT.

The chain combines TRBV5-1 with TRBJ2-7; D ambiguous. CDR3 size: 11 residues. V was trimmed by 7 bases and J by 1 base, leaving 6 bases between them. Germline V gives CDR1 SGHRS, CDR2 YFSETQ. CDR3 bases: TGCGCCAGCGGTGTGTCCTACGAGCAGTACTTC. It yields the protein CASGVSYEQYF.

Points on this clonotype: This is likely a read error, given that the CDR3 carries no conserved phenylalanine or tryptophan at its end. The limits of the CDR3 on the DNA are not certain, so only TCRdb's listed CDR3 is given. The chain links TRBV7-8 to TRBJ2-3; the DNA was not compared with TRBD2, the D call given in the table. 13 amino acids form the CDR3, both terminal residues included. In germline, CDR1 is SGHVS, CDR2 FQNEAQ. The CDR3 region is CASSLAGGHATHY.

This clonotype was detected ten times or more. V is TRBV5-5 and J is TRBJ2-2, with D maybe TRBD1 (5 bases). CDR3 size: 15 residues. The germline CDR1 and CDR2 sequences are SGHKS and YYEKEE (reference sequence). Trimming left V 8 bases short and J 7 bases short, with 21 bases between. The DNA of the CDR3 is TGTGCCAGTATACCTCAGGGCCGTCTTGACGGGGAGCTGTTTTTT. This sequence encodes CASIPQGRLDGELFF.

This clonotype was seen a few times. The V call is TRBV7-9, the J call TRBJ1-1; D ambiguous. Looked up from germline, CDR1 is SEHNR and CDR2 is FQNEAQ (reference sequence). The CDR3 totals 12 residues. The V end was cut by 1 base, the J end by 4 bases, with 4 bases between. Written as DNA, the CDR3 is TGTGCCAGCAGCTTAGGAGTCACTGAAGCTTTCTTT. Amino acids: CASSLGVTEAFF.

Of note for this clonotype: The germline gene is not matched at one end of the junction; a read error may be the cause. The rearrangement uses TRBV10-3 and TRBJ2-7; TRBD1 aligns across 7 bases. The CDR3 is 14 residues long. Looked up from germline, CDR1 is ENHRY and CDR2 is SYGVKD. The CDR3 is CASSDPGQTYEQYF. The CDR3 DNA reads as TGTGCCAGCAGTGACCCGGGACAGACCTACGAGCAGTACTTC.

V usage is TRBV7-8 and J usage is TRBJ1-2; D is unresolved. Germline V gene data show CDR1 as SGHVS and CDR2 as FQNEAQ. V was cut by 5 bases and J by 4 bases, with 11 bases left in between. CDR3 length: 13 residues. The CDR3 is CASSMALAYGYTF. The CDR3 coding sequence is TGTGCCAGCAGCATGGCCCTCGCCTATGGCTACACCTTC.

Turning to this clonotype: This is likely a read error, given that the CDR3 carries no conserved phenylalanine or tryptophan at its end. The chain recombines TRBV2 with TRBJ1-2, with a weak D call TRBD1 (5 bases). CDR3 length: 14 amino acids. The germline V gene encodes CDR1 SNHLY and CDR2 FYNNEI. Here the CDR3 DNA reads TGTGCCAGCGGGGAAGGGACGGTAAACTATGGGTACACCATC. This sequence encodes CASGEGTVNYGYTI.

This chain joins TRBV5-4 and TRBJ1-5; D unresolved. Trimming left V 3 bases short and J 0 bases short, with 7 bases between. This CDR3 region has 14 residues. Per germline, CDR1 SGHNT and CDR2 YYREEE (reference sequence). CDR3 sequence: CASSYLDSNQPQHF. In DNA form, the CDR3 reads TGTGCCAGCAGCTACCTGGATAGCAATCAGCCCCAGCATTTT. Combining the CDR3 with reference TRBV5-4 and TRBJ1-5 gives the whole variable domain ETGVTQSPTHLIKTRGQQVTLRCSSQSGHNTVSWYQQALGQGPQFIFQYYREEENGRGNFPPRFSGLQFPNYSSELNVNALELDDSALYLCASSYLDSNQPQHFGDGTRLSIL.

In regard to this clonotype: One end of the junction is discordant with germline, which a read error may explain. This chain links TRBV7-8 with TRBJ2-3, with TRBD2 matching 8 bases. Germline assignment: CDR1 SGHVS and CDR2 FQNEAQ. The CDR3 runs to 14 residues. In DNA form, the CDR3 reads TGTGTCAGCAGCTTTGCGGGAGGTCCCGCTACGCTGTATTTT. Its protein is CVSSFAGGPATLYF. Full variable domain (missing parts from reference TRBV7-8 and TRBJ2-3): GAGVSQSPRYKVAKRGQDVALRCDPISGHVSLFWYQQALGQGPEFLTYFQNEAQLDKSGLPSDRFFAERPEGSVSTLKIQRTQQEDSAVYLCVSSFAGGPATLYFGPGTRLTVL.

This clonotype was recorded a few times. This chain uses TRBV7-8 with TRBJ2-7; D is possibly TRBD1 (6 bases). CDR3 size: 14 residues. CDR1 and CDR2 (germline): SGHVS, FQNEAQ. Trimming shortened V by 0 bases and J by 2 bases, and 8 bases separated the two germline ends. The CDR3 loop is CASSLAPGAYEQYF. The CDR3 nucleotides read TGTGCCAGCAGCTTAGCGCCAGGGGCCTACGAGCAGTACTTC. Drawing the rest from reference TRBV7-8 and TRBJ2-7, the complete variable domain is GAGVSQSPRYKVAKRGQDVALRCDPISGHVSLFWYQQALGQGPEFLTYFQNEAQLDKSGLPSDRFFAERPEGSVSTLKIQRTQQEDSAVYLCASSLAPGAYEQYFGPGTRLTVT.

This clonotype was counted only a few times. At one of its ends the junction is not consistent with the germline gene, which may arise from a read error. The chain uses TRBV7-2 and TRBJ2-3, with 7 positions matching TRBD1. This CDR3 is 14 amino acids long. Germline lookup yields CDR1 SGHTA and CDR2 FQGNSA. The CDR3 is CASSLAGGADSGYF. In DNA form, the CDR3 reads TGTGCCAGCAGCTTAGCAGGGGGCGCCGACTCTGGCTACTTT.

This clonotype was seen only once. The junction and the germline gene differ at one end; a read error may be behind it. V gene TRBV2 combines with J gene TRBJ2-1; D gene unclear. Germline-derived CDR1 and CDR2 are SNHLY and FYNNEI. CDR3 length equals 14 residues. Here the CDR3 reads CASRPPSIYNEHFF. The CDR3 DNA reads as TGTGCCAGCAGACCGCCGTCGATCTACAATGAGCACTTCTTC.

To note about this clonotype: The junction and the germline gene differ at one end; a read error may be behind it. The CDR3 sequence: CSARDRGRLNF. The CDR3 DNA is TGCAGTGCTAGAGACCGCGGACGATTGAACTTC. The V and J genes are TRBV20-1 and TRBJ1-2; D not resolved. From germline, CDR1 is DFQATT and CDR2 SNEGSKA (reference sequence). The CDR3 extends over 11 amino acids.

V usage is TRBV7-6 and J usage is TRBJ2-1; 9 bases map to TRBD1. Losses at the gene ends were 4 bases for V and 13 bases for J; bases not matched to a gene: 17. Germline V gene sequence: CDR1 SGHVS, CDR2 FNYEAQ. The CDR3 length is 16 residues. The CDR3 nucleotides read TGTGCCAGCAGCTCGGACAGGGGACTTTCGCCCCACCACCAGTTCTTC. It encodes CASSSDRGLSPHHQFF. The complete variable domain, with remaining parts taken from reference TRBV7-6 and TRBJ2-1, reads GAGVSQSPRYKVTKRGQDVALRCDPISGHVSLYWYRQALGQGPEFLTYFNYEAQQDKSGLPNDRFSAERPEGSISTLTIQRTEQRDSAMYRCASSSDRGLSPHHQFFGPGTRLTVL.

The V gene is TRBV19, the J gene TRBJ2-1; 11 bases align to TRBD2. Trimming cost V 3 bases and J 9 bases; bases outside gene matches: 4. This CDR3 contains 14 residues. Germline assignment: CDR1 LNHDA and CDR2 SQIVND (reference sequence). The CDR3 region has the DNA TGTGCCAGTAGTATCACTAGCGGGGGAGGTGAGCAGTTCTTC. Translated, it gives CASSITSGGGEQFF.

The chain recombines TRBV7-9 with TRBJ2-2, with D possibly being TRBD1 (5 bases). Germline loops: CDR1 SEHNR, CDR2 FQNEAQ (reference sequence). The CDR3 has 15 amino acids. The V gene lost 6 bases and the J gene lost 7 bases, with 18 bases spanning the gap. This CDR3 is CASSPSADNFGELFF. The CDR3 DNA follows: TGTGCCAGCAGTCCTAGTGCGGACAATTTCGGGGAGCTGTTTTTT.

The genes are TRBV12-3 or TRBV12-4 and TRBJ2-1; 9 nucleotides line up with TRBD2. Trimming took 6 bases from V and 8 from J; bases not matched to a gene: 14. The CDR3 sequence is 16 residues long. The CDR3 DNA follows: TGTGCCAGCAGCAACAAAAGAAGCGGGGGGAGCGATGAGCAGTTCTTC. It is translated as CASSNKRSGGSDEQFF.

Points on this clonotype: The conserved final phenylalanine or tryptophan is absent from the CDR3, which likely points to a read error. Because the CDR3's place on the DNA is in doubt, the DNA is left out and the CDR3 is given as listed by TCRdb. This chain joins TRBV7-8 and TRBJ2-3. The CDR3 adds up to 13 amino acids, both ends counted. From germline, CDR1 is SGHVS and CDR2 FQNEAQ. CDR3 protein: CASSLDGTEPQFG.